Shown below are 27 T cell receptor beta chains from a single sample sequenced in a study of Ad26.COV2.S vaccination and SARS-CoV-2 variants. TCRdb keeps only in-frame clones here, not all; method: immunoSEQ multiplex PCR. This repertoire shows 300,000 to 350,000 clones, roughly 80% found once; its top ten account for 2.1%. Treatment here: 15 to 20 received Ad26.COV2.S at low or high dose, single or two shots; roughly five received placebo; per-sample allocation not given. Sampling happened 63 days after the first vaccine or placebo injection. Sample: peripheral blood, taken in a trial of Ad26.COV2.S vaccine versus placebo. Receptors originate from a person between 18 and 65 years old who received the Ad26.COV2.S COVID-19 vaccine or a placebo.

The J gene is TRBJ1-2, the V gene TRBV12-2. TRBV12-2 is an annotated pseudogene. This CDR3 has 9 amino acids. The CDR3 coding sequence is TGTGCAAGTCGCTTCAATAGCACCTTC. Protein sequence: CASRFNSTF.

This chain uses TRBV25-1 with TRBJ1-3; a possible D gene is TRBD1 (6 bases). The CDR3 is 16 amino acids. V lost 1 base and J 0 bases, leaving 10 bases between the germline ends. CDR1 is MGHDK and CDR2 is SYGVNS in the germline V gene. The CDR3 loop is CASSEWDINSGNTIYF. CDR3 DNA: TGTGCCAGCAGTGAATGGGACATAAACTCTGGAAACACCATATATTTT.

The chain uses TRBV5-6 and TRBJ1-4; D is unclear. The V and J ends lost 1 base and 7 bases respectively, with 8 bases between them. The CDR3 spans 13 residues. CDR1 and CDR2 from the germline V gene are SGHDT and YYEEEE. CDR3 sequence (DNA): TGTGCCAGCAGCTTGATTGAGGGTGAAAAACTGTTTTTT. It translates to CASSLIEGEKLFF.

In the case of this clone: The sample holds other DNA sequences that translate to the same CDR3. The rearrangement joins TRBV7-2 to TRBJ1-2; TRBD1 matches 7 bases. CDR1 and CDR2 (germline): SGHTA, FQGNSA. V lost 5 bases, J lost 1 base, and 1 base stayed unmatched. The CDR3 is 13 amino acids. CDR3 sequence: CASSRDSNYGYTF. CDR3 DNA: TGTGCCAGCAGCCGGGACAGTAACTATGGCTACACCTTC.

CDR3 protein: CASSIEAGLSYEQYF. The CDR3 DNA reads as TGTGCCAGTAGTATAGAGGCAGGACTATCCTACGAGCAGTACTTC. The chain carries TRBV19 and TRBJ2-7; D possibly corresponds to TRBD2 (6 bases). The CDR3 totals 15 residues. Germline loops: CDR1 LNHDA, CDR2 SQIVND (reference sequence). Trimming left V 0 bases short and J 1 base short, with 10 bases between.

This clone has a single count. This chain connects TRBV6-4 to TRBJ2-7; D gene unclear. CDR1 is MRHNA, CDR2 SNTAGT, per germline. V lost 4 bases to trimming and J lost 7 bases, with 17 bases between them. This CDR3 is 14 amino acids long. CDR3 sequence: CASSVRQWAREQYF. CDR3 in DNA: TGTGCCAGCAGTGTCCGGCAGTGGGCCCGGGAGCAGTACTTC.

The genes are TRBV9 and TRBJ2-6; tentatively, D is TRBD1 (5 bases). V lost 4 bases, J lost 0 bases, and 11 bases lay in between. The CDR3 totals 16 residues. CDR1 is SGDLS, CDR2 YYNGEE, per germline. The CDR3 reads CASSLNRFSGANVLTF. CDR3 DNA: TGTGCCAGCAGCCTAAACAGGTTCTCTGGGGCCAACGTCCTGACTTTC.

The chain combines TRBV6-5 with TRBJ2-3; no definite D call. The germline V gene has CDR1 MNHEY and CDR2 SVGAGI. Trimming removed 6 bases from V and 4 bases from J, with 11 bases in between. The CDR3 sequence is 13 residues long. The CDR3 loop is CASSSTAPDTQYF. As DNA, the CDR3 is TGTGCCAGCAGCTCAACAGCCCCAGATACGCAGTATTTT.

This clone was seen a handful of times. V usage is TRBV28 and J usage is TRBJ2-2; 11 bases fit TRBD1. The CDR3 consists of 16 residues. Per the germline V gene, CDR1 is MDHEN and CDR2 is SYDVKM. The ends lost 5 bases at V and 4 bases at J; junction bases unmatched: 6. CDR3 region: CASSPTGTGGTGELFF. Here the CDR3 DNA reads TGTGCCAGCAGTCCAACCGGGACAGGGGGCACCGGGGAGCTGTTTTTT.

The CDR3 DNA reads TGTGCCAGCAGCCACGCCGGGGAGAAGGGTGAGCAGTTCTTC. Translation: CASSHAGEKGEQFF. The chain links TRBV3-1 (or the pseudogene TRBV3-2) to TRBJ2-1, with D tentatively TRBD2 (5 bases). CDR3 size: 14 residues. With 3 bases removed from V and 9 bases from J, the gap between germline ends came to 15 bases. Germline loops: CDR1 LGHDT, CDR2 YNNKEL (reference sequence).

The chain has TRBV19 and TRBJ2-5; 14 bases are shared with TRBD2. The ends lost 3 bases at V and 5 bases at J; junction bases unmatched: 5. CDR1 and CDR2 from the germline V gene are LNHDA and SQIVND (reference sequence). The CDR3 contains 16 residues. CDR3 loop: CASSIGTSGGRETQYF. CDR3 in DNA: TGTGCCAGTAGTATCGGGACTAGCGGGGGCCGGGAGACCCAGTACTTC.

The gene calls are TRBV4-1 and TRBJ2-7; TRBD1 matches 7 bases. Trimming at V came to 2 bases and at J to 6 bases, leaving 10 bases not matched to a gene. Germline lookup yields CDR1 MGHRA and CDR2 YSYEKL. This CDR3 has 15 residues. The CDR3 DNA sequence: TGCGCCAGCAGCCAAACACAGGGGATGGGTCTCGAGCAGTACTTC. Amino acids: CASSQTQGMGLEQYF.

This chain joins TRBV19 and TRBJ1-2; D not resolved. V gave up 7 bases and J gave up 0 bases, with 9 bases separating them. This CDR3 contains 13 residues. CDR1 is LNHDA and CDR2 is SQIVND in the germline V gene (reference sequence). CDR3 loop: CASTRTTNYGYTF. The CDR3 coding sequence is TGTGCCAGTACCCGGACTACTAACTATGGCTACACCTTC.

This clone was recorded a few times. The V gene is TRBV3-1 (or the pseudogene TRBV3-2), the J gene TRBJ1-1; D call uncertain. CDR1 LGHDT and CDR2 YNNKEL come from the germline V gene (reference sequence). Trimming pared 2 bases from V and 6 bases from J, leaving 10 bases between. The length of the CDR3 is 13 residues. In DNA, the CDR3 is TGTGCCAGCAGCCAATCTCAGATTTCTGAAGCTTTCTTT. Translating gives CASSQSQISEAFF.

This chain joins TRBV6-1 and TRBJ2-7, with D perhaps TRBD1 (6 bases). The CDR3 consists of 14 residues. Trimming took 3 bases from V and 5 from J, leaving 14 bases between them. From germline, CDR1 is MNHNS and CDR2 SASEGT. CDR3 nucleotide sequence: TGTGCCAGCAGTGAGCGACAGGCCCCCCACGAGCAGTACTTC. It specifies CASSERQAPHEQYF.

V is TRBV6-1 and J is TRBJ2-7, with no clear D. The CDR3 loop spans 16 amino acids. CDR1 and CDR2 from the germline V gene are MNHNS and SASEGT. Trimming shortened V by 2 bases and J by 3 bases, and 17 bases separated the two germline ends. CDR3 DNA sequence: TGTGCCAGCAGTGAAAAGTGGGCAGGTTGGCTCTACGAGCAGTACTTC. Amino acid sequence: CASSEKWAGWLYEQYF.

This sequence joins TRBV11-1 and TRBJ1-1; the D gene is possibly TRBD1 (6 bases). V was cut by 5 bases and J by 1 base, with 11 bases left in between. Germline V gives CDR1 SGHAT, CDR2 FQDESV (reference sequence). The CDR3 is 14 amino acids. This CDR3 reads CASSLDSTNTEAFF. In DNA form, the CDR3 reads TGTGCCAGCAGCCTGGACAGTACGAACACTGAAGCTTTCTTT.

V usage is TRBV19 and J usage is TRBJ2-1; D is unclear. This CDR3 has 11 amino acids. The germline gives CDR1 LNHDA, CDR2 SQIVND (reference sequence). The V gene lost 7 bases and the J gene lost 5 bases, with 6 bases spanning the gap. CDR3 protein: CASTRNNEQFF. Written as DNA, the CDR3 is TGTGCCAGTACACGTAACAATGAGCAGTTCTTC.

The table lists this clone with a count of one. The V gene is TRBV11-1, the J gene TRBJ2-1; D is ambiguous. Looked up from germline, CDR1 is SGHAT and CDR2 is FQDESV (reference sequence). The CDR3 loop spans 13 amino acids. Trimming removed 1 base at V and 5 bases at J, with 6 bases between. For the CDR3, the DNA is TGTGCCAGCAGCTTAGGCGTTAACAATGAGCAGTTCTTC. Translated: CASSLGVNNEQFF.

The sample holds a few counts of this clone. J is TRBJ1-5 and V is TRBV19, with D possibly TRBD1 on 5 matching bases. Germline V gives CDR1 LNHDA, CDR2 SQIVND (reference sequence). The CDR3 is 16 residues long. The ends were cut back, 4 bases at V and 4 bases at J, with 17 bases in the middle. CDR3 residues: CASSTGGSHWNQPQHF. CDR3 sequence (DNA): TGTGCCAGTAGTACCGGGGGGTCCCATTGGAATCAGCCCCAGCATTTT.

The chain employs TRBV5-1 and TRBJ1-2; maybe TRBD1 (5 bases). Germline V lookup: CDR1 SGHRS, CDR2 YFSETQ. V was clipped by 0 bases and J by 8 bases, with 11 bases between them. The CDR3 is 13 residues long. CDR3 in amino acids: CASSLGGVEGYTF. In DNA, the CDR3 is TGCGCCAGCAGCTTGGGAGGGGTAGAGGGCTACACCTTC.

J is TRBJ2-2 and V is TRBV28; 8 nucleotides align to TRBD1. After removal of 4 bases from V and 3 bases from J, the junction contained 7 bases not matched to a gene. Germline V lookup: CDR1 MDHEN, CDR2 SYDVKM. The CDR3 is 16 residues long. DNA for the CDR3: TGTGCCAGCAGTTCTACAGGGGGAAAGGACACCGGGGAGCTGTTTTTT. It is translated as CASSSTGGKDTGELFF.

V and J are TRBV1 and TRBJ2-7. TRBV1 is deemed a pseudogene. The CDR3 totals 13 residues. DNA of the CDR3: TGCACCAGCAGCCAAGATGCCCCATTGGAGCAGTACTTC. Its protein product is CTSSQDAPLEQYF.

The chain joins TRBV28 to TRBJ1-5, with D perhaps TRBD1 (5 bases). Trimming removed 1 base at V and 1 base at J, with 14 bases between. The CDR3 totals 17 residues. The germline CDR1 and CDR2 sequences are MDHEN and SYDVKM. The CDR3 protein is CASSLFSGMGSNQPQHF. The CDR3 nucleotides are TGTGCCAGCAGTTTATTTTCAGGGATGGGAAGCAATCAGCCCCAGCATTTT.

The genes are TRBV7-2 and TRBJ2-7; D gene uncertain. The CDR3 has 13 residues. Trimming shortened V by 0 bases and J by 4 bases, and 7 bases separated the two germline ends. CDR1 is SGHTA, CDR2 FQGNSA, per germline. The CDR3 region has the DNA TGTGCCAGCAGCTTAGCGCCCGCTTACGAGCAGTACTTC. This sequence encodes CASSLAPAYEQYF.

The chain couples TRBV30 to TRBJ2-7; D gene unclear. Trimming left V 6 bases short and J 1 base short, with 7 bases between. The CDR3 totals 11 residues. CDR1 and CDR2 from the germline V gene are GTSNPN and SVGIG (reference sequence). Written as DNA, the CDR3 is TGTGCCTGTCGAGCGTCCTACGAGCAGTACTTC. Its protein product is CACRASYEQYF.

The chain is built from TRBV19 and TRBJ1-4; 8 bases align to TRBD1. Germline loops: CDR1 LNHDA, CDR2 SQIVND (reference sequence). This CDR3 comprises 14 residues. V was clipped by 5 bases and J by 5 bases; unmatched bases: 4. The CDR3 bases are TGTGCCAGTAGTCGACAGGGGTTAAATGAAAAACTGTTTTTT. This translates into CASSRQGLNEKLFF.